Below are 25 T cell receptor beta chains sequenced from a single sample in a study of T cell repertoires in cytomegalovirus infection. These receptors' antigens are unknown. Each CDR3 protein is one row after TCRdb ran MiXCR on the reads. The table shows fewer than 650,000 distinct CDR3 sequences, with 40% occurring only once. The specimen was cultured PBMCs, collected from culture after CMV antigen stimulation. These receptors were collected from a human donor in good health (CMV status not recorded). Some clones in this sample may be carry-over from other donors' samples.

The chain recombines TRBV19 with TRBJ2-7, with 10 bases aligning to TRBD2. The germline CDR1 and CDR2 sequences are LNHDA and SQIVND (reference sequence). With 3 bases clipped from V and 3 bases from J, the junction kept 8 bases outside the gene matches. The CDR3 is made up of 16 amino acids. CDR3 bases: TGTGCCAGTAGTATTTTTGAGGCTAGCGGGAGCTACGAGCAGTACTTC. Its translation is CASSIFEASGSYEQYF.

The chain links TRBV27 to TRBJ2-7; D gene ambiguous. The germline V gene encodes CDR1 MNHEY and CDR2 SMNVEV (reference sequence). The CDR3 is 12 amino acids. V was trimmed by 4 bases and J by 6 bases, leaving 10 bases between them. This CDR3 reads CASSSRLAEQYF. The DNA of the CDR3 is TGTGCCAGCAGTTCCCGTTTAGCCGAGCAGTACTTC.

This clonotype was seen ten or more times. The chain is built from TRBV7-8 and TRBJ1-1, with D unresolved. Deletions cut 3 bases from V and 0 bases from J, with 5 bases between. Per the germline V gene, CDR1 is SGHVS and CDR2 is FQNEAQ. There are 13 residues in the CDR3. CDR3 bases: TGTGCCAGCAGCTTTGACCTGAACACTGAAGCTTTCTTT. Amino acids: CASSFDLNTEAFF. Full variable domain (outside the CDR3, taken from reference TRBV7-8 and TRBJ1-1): GAGVSQSPRYKVAKRGQDVALRCDPISGHVSLFWYQQALGQGPEFLTYFQNEAQLDKSGLPSDRFFAERPEGSVSTLKIQRTQQEDSAVYLCASSFDLNTEAFFGQGTRLTVV.

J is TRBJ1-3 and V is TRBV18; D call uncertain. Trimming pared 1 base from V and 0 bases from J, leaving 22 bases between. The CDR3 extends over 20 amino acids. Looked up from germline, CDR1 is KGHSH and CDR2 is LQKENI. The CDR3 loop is CASSPLSGRGVTDSGNTIYF. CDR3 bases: TGTGCCAGCTCACCACTGTCGGGCCGCGGGGTTACGGACTCTGGAAACACCATATATTTT.

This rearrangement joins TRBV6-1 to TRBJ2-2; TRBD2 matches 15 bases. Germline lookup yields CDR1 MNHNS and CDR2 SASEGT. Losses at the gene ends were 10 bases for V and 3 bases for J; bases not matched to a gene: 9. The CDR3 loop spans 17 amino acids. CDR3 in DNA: TGTGCCACCGCCGGACTAGCGGGGGGGCGGGACACCGGGGAGCTGTTTTTT. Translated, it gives CATAGLAGGRDTGELFF.

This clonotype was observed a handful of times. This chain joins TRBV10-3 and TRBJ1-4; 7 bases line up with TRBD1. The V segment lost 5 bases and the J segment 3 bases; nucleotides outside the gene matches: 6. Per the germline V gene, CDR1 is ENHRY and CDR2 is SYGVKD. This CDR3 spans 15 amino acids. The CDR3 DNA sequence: TGTGCCATCAGTTCCACCCAGGGGGCTAATGAAAAACTGTTTTTT. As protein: CAISSTQGANEKLFF.

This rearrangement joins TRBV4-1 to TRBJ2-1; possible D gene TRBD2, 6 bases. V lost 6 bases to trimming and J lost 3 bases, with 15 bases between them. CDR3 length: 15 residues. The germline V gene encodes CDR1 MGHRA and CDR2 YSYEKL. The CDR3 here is CASRREIGFYNEQFF. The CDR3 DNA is TGCGCCAGCAGACGGGAGATCGGGTTCTACAATGAGCAGTTCTTC.

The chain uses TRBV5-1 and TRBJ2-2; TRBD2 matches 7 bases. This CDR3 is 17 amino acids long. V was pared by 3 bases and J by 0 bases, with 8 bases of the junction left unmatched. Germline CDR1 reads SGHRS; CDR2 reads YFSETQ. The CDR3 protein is CASSSGLPYPNTGELFF. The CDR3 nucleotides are TGCGCCAGCAGCTCGGGACTACCATATCCGAACACCGGGGAGCTGTTTTTT.

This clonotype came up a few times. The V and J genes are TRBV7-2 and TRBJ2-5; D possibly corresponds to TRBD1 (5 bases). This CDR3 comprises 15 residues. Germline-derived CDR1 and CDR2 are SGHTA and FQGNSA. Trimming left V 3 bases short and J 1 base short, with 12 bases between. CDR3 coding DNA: TGTGCCAGCAGCTTGAACGGACAAGTCCAAGAGACCCAGTACTTC. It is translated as CASSLNGQVQETQYF.

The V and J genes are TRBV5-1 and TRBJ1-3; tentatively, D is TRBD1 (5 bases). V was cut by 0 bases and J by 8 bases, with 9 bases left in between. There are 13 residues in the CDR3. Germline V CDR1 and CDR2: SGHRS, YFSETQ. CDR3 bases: TGCGCCAGCAGCTTGGATTTGGGGGACACCATATATTTT. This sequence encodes CASSLDLGDTIYF.

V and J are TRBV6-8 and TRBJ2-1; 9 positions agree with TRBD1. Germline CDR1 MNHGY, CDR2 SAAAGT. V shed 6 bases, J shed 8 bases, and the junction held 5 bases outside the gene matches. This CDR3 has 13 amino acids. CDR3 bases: TGTGCCAGCAGGGGACAGGGAAAGGATGAGCAGTTCTTC. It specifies CASRGQGKDEQFF.

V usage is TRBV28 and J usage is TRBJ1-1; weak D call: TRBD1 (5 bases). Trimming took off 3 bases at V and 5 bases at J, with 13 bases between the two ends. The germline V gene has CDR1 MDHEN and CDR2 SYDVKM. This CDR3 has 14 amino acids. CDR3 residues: CASSFPGFRTEAFF. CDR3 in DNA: TGTGCCAGCAGTTTCCCAGGGTTCAGAACTGAAGCTTTCTTT.

CDR3 region: CAIRTANTGELFF. The CDR3 DNA is TGTGCCATCAGGACAGCGAACACCGGGGAGCTGTTTTTT. The chain couples TRBV10-3 to TRBJ2-2; TRBD1 might be the D (5 bases). V lost 6 bases and J lost 0, with 5 bases in between. The CDR3 sequence is 13 residues long. CDR1 is ENHRY, CDR2 SYGVKD, per germline.

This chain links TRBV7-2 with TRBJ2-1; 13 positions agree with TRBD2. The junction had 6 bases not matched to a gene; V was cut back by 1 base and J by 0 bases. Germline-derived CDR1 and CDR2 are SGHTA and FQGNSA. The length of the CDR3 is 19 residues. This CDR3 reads CASSLEGLAGPSSYNEQFF. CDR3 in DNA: TGTGCCAGCAGCTTAGAGGGACTAGCGGGACCAAGCTCCTACAATGAGCAGTTCTTC. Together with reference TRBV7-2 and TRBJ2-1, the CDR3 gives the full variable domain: GAGVSQSPSNKVTEKGKDVELRCDPISGHTALYWYRQSLGQGLEFLIYFQGNSAPDKSGLPSDRFSAERTGGSVSTLTIQRTQQEDSAVYLCASSLEGLAGPSSYNEQFFGPGTRLTVL.

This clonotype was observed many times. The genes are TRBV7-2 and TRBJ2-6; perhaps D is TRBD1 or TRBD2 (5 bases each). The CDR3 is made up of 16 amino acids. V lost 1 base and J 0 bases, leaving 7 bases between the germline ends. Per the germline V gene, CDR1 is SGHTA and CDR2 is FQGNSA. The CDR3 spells CASSLGGNSGANVLTF. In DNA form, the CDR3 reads TGTGCCAGCAGCTTAGGGGGGAACTCTGGGGCCAACGTCCTGACTTTC.

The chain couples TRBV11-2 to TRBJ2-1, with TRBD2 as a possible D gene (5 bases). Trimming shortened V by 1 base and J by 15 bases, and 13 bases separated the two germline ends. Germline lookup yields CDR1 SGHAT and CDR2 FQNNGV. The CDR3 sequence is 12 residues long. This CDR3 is CASSLATGRPFF. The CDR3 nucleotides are TGTGCCAGCAGCTTAGCGACTGGGAGACCGTTCTTC.

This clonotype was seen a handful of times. This CDR3 is CASSRKTGGYGYTF. As DNA, the CDR3 is TGTGCCAGCAGCCGGAAGACAGGGGGCTATGGCTACACCTTC. The chain links TRBV7-2 to TRBJ1-2; 9 nucleotides agree with TRBD1. With 5 bases clipped from V and 4 bases from J, the junction kept 5 bases outside the gene matches. The length of the CDR3 is 14 residues. From germline, CDR1 is SGHTA and CDR2 FQGNSA.

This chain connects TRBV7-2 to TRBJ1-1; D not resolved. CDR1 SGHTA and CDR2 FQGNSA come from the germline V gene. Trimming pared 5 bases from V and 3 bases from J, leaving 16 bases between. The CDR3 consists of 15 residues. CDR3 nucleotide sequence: TGTGCCAGCAGCCAACGGCCAAATCGGGACACTGAAGCTTTCTTT. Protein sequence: CASSQRPNRDTEAFF. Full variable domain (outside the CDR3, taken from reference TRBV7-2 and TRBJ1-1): GAGVSQSPSNKVTEKGKDVELRCDPISGHTALYWYRQSLGQGLEFLIYFQGNSAPDKSGLPSDRFSAERTGGSVSTLTIQRTQQEDSAVYLCASSQRPNRDTEAFFGQGTRLTVV.

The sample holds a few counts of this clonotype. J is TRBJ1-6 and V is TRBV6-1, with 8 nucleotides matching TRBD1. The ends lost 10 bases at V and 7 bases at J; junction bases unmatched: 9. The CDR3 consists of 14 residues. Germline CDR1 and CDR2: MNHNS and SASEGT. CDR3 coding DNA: TGTGCCATCCAACTACAGGGGGGGAATTCACCCCTCCACTTT. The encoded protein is CAIQLQGGNSPLHF.

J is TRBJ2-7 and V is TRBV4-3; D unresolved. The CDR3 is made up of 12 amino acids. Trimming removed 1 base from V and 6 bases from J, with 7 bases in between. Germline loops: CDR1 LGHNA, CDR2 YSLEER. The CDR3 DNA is TGCGCCAGCAGCCAAGTCGGAATCGAGCAGTACTTC. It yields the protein CASSQVGIEQYF.

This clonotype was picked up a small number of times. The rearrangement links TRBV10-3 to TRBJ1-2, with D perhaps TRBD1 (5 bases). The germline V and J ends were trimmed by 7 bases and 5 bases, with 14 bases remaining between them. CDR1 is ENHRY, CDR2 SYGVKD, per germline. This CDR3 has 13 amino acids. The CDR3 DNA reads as TGTGCCATCAAGGGGCCAGACCTTTATGGCTACACCTTC. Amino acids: CAIKGPDLYGYTF.

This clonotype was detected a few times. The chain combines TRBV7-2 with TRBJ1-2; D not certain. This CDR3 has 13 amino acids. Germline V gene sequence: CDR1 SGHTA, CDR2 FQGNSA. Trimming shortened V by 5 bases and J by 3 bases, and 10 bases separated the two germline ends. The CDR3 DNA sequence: TGTGCCAGCAGCCTGACGGCCGACTATGGCTACACCTTC. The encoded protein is CASSLTADYGYTF. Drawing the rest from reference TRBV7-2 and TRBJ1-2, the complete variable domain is GAGVSQSPSNKVTEKGKDVELRCDPISGHTALYWYRQSLGQGLEFLIYFQGNSAPDKSGLPSDRFSAERTGGSVSTLTIQRTQQEDSAVYLCASSLTADYGYTFGSGTRLTVV.

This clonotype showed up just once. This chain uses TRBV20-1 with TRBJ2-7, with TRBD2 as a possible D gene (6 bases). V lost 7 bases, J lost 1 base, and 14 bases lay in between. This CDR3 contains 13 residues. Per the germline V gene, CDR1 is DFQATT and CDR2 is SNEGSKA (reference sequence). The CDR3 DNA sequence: TGCAGTGTTGTAGCGGCCAGATCCTACGAGCAGTACTTC. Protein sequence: CSVVAARSYEQYF.

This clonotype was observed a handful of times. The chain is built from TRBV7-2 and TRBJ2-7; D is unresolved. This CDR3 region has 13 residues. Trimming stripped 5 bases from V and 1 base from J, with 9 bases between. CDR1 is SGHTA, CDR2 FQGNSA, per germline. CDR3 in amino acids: CASSPSVSYEQYF. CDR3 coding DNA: TGTGCCAGCAGCCCCAGCGTGTCCTACGAGCAGTACTTC.

The CDR3 is CASSQEGAFNSPLHF. CDR3 nucleotides: TGCGCCAGCAGCCAAGAAGGAGCTTTTAATTCACCCCTCCACTTT. The chain is built from TRBV4-3 and TRBJ1-6; D not certain. The ends were cut back, 0 bases at V and 6 bases at J, with 9 bases in the middle. The germline V gene has CDR1 LGHNA and CDR2 YSLEER. There are 15 residues in the CDR3.